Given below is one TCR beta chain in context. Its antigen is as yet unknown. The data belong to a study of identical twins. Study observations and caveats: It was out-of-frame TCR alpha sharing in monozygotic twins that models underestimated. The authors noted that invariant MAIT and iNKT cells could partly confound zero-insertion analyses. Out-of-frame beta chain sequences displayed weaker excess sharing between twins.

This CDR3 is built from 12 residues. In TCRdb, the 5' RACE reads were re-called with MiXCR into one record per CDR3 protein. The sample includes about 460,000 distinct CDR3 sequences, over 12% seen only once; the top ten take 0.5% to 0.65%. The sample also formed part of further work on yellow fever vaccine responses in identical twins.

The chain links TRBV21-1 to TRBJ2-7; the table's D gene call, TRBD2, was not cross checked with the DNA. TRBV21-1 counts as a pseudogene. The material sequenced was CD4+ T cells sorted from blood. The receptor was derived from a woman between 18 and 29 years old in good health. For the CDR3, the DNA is TGTGCCAGCAAGCTCCCTCCGGCCGAGCAGTACTTC. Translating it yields CASKLPPAEQYF.